This TCR beta chain was captured in a study of T cell clones after liver transplantation (dated by TCRdb to the late 2010s). The study in broad terms: The samples were obtained from ITN030ST, a randomized trial that attempted immunosuppression withdrawal within 2 years after liver transplantation. Of the eight recipients, a few were HCV-positive, while the remaining recipients had been transplanted for non-autoimmune, non-viral indications. Blood samples were taken pre-transplant, pre-randomization before withdrawal, and post-randomization after full withdrawal or failed withdrawal. Until randomization at 12-24 months post-transplant, subjects were given standard immunosuppression, with no induction therapy. A cohort of 8 liver transplant recipients was studied, of whom 3 were classified as tolerant and 5 as non-tolerant. Tolerance was defined as complete withdrawal of immunosuppression for at least one year without a rise in liver enzymes beyond twice the upper limit of normal. As an antigen-independent comparator for the donor-reactive sequences, third party-reactive TCRbeta sequences from pre-transplant MLRs were identified as well. Donor-reactive T cell clones were identified by TCRbeta sequencing following a pre-transplant mixed lymphocyte reaction and were subsequently tracked in post-transplant blood. What the authors observed across the whole study: The conclusions were considered preliminary, being limited by small, heterogeneous patient numbers and non-standardized post-transplant time points. In most of the 8 subjects, regardless of tolerance or HCV status, circulating donor-reactive CD4 TCRbeta sequences dropped significantly post-transplant. After accounting for repertoire turnover, donor-reactive detection was significantly reduced in 7 of 8 subjects for CD4 and 8 of 8 for CD8. The decline in donor-reactive sequences exceeded the decline in third party-reactive sequences, suggesting partial antigen-specific deletion that was unrelated to withdrawal success. Low numbers of available donor cells limited the measurable donor-reactive repertoire in a couple of subjects. Because allograft tissue specimens were not available, migration of donor-reactive T cells into the graft, rather than deletion, may have occurred.

Frozen genomic DNA underwent high-throughput TCRbeta CDR3 sequencing by immunoSEQ, including PCR amplification, mapping, bias correction and internal controls. In the paper's pipeline: Only productive rearrangements were retained, and each unique TCRbeta sequence was defined by its CDR3 nucleotide sequence together with its V and J gene. For a sequence to be called donor-reactive, it needed a frequency of at least 0.01% and at least 5-fold expansion in CFSE-low cells compared with unstimulated pre-transplant cells. Per-subject minimum frequency thresholds, based on the lowest-template unstimulated sample, ensured at least 90% detection power. Jensen-Shannon divergence between the top 1000 TCRbeta sequences post-transplant and pre-transplant was used to measure repertoire turnover. Changes in detection of donor-reactive sequences were tested with two-sided Fisher's exact tests. Here the immuneACCESS table is served through TCRdb, limited to in-frame sequences with V and J called. Missing clones are a known gap in these copies; in checked studies unresolved V genes cover under half, and the rest lacks a known reason. D and trimming come from the DNA, and the V and J calls and clone size come from that table. Counted in this sample were tens of thousands of clones; over 90% of them appeared once. The ten largest clones represent 0.75% to 1% of the sample.

Thawed unstimulated PBMCs were stained for CD3, CD4 and CD8 and FACS-sorted into CD3+CD4+ and CD3+CD8+ populations. All 8 studied subjects were randomized to immunosuppression withdrawal. The Qiagen DNeasy Blood and Tissue Kit was used for genomic DNA isolation. The CDR1 and CDR2 encoded by the germline V gene (reference sequence) are LNHNV and YYDKDF. The CDR3 has 17 amino acids, counting the end cysteine and phenylalanine. CDR3 DNA only is kept here, 51 bases in frame from base 1. The junction carries 12 bases between V and J, which are trimmed by 0 bases and 0 bases respectively. As for this clone: Its antigen has not been determined. Per-nucleotide qualities are absent, and no much larger clonotype sits a single base away.

This sequence uses TRBV15 and TRBJ1-3, with the D gene uncertain. The starting material was CD4+ T cells from blood, obtained roughly 26 months after liver transplant. The receptor was isolated from a human patient who received a liver transplant. The graft donor may be the source of some T cells after a transplant. This receptor has the CDR3 CATSRERTAGSGNTIYF. At the DNA level, the sequence is TGTGCCACCAGCAGAGAACGAACGGCAGGCTCTGGAAACACCATATATTTT.